Listed below are T cell receptor beta chains from one sample, sequenced in a study of blood T cells in healthy people across ages. TCRdb re-called the 5' RACE reads with MiXCR, one entry per CDR3 protein. This table has roughly 800,000 distinct CDR3 sequences, roughly 50% appearing once. The source material was blood. The receptor set was obtained from a man under 40 in good health. Each CDR3 is given with its conserved first and last residue. A D gene is named only where the DNA matches it firmly. Clone size is stated in some rows and not others, as once, few, many or a class when expanded.

V gene	clone size	J gene	D gene	CDR3 DNA	CDR3 protein
TRBV10-3	-	TRBJ2-5	-	TGTGCCATCAGTGAGTTTATCATAACAGGCCAAGAGACCCAGTACTTC	CAISEFIITGQETQYF
TRBV12-3/TRBV12-4	-	TRBJ1-6	-	TGTGCCAGCAGTTTCGGGGCCGTACGGTCACCCCTCCACTTT	CASSFGAVRSPLHF
TRBV3-1	-	TRBJ1-1	TRBD1	TGTGCCAGCAGCCAACCGAAGGGGGCGAGGACTGAAGCTTTCTTT	CASSQPKGARTEAFF
TRBV4-2	-	TRBJ2-5	-	TGTGCCAGCGGTCCCGGGACTCCGTCGACATCGGTCAGCTACAATGAGCAGTACTTC	CASGPGTPSTSVSYNEQYF
TRBV3-1	few	TRBJ2-1	TRBD2	TGTGCCAGCAGCCAAGGTAGCGGGGGGGCAAATGAGCAGTTCTTC	CASSQGSGGANEQFF
TRBV4-1	-	TRBJ2-3	TRBD2	TGCGCCAGCAGCCAAGATGCGCTTAGGGGACTAGCGGGAGAGGGTACGCAGTATTTT	CASSQDALRGLAGEGTQYF
TRBV27	-	TRBJ2-7	-	TGTGCCAGCAGTTCGCTCAGTAGCCCCCCCTACGAGCAGTACTTC	CASSSLSSPPYEQYF
TRBV18	many	TRBJ2-7	-	TGTGCCAGCAGCCCCCCTGGGGGTTATGAGCAGTACTTC	CASSPPGGYEQYF
TRBV29-1	-	TRBJ2-5	-	TGCAGCGCCTCGTTAGCGGTCCAAGAGACCCAGTACTTC	CSASLAVQETQYF
TRBV29-1	many	TRBJ2-6	TRBD1	TGCAGCGTTGGACAGGGATCTGGGGCCAACGTCCTGACTTTC	CSVGQGSGANVLTF
TRBV6-6	-	TRBJ2-5	TRBD2	TGTGCCAGCAGTTCCGGACTAGCGGGAGTCGACAATGAGCAGTACTTC	CASSSGLAGVDNEQYF
TRBV15	few	TRBJ2-1	-	TGTGCCACCAGCAGAGAAAGGGACTTCGATGAGCAGTTCTTC	CATSRERDFDEQFF
TRBV4-2	few	TRBJ1-6	-	TGTGCCAGCAGGGAAGTTACTAATTCACCCCTCCACTTT	CASREVTNSPLHF
TRBV29-1	-	TRBJ2-7	-	TGCAGCGCTGAGACGGTCTCCTACGAGCAGTACTTC	CSAETVSYEQYF
TRBV24-1	-	TRBJ2-7	TRBD1	TGTGCCACCAGTGATCCGTCGCAGGGGGTAGATTACGAGCAGTACTTC	CATSDPSQGVDYEQYF